Shown below are 16 T cell receptor beta chains from a single sample sequenced in a study of vaccination and CD4 T cells after COVID-19. One entry per CDR3 protein, called by TCRdb with MiXCR from the PCR reads. Here the sample spans over 20,000 distinct CDR3 sequences, around three fifths being singletons. Here the sequenced sample was CD4+ T cells from blood, taken before SARS-CoV-2 vaccination. The receptors originated from a human donor who had recovered from COVID-19.

This clonotype was seen a single time. The CDR3 DNA reads as TGTGCCATCAGTGATTCCGGGACAAAAGAGACCCAGTACTTC. Translation gives CAISDSGTKETQYF. This chain connects TRBV10-3 to TRBJ2-5; maybe TRBD1 (6 bases). The CDR3 length is 14 residues. Germline CDR1 ENHRY, CDR2 SYGVKD. Trimming pared 3 bases from V and 3 bases from J, leaving 11 bases between.

The chain links TRBV20-1 to TRBJ1-2, with TRBD1 identical over 7 bases. Trimming took 6 bases from V and 4 from J; bases not matched to a gene: 11. Per the germline V gene, CDR1 is DFQATT and CDR2 is SNEGSKA (reference sequence). This CDR3 contains 14 residues. CDR3 sequence (DNA): TGCAGTGCAAATGCTCAGGGGGTAGGCTATGGCTACACCTTC. It translates to CSANAQGVGYGYTF.

The J gene is TRBJ2-3, the V gene TRBV20-1, with TRBD2 identical over 7 bases. V was clipped by 1 base and J by 6 bases; unmatched bases: 7. The CDR3 runs to 14 residues. Germline V gene data show CDR1 as DFQATT and CDR2 as SNEGSKA (reference sequence). The CDR3 protein is CSARALAEGDTQYF. The CDR3 bases are TGCAGTGCTAGAGCGCTAGCGGAGGGGGATACGCAGTATTTT.

This chain connects TRBV6-1 to TRBJ2-2; weak D call: TRBD2 (6 bases). The CDR3 is 18 amino acids. The germline V gene has CDR1 MNHNS and CDR2 SASEGT. Trimming took off 5 bases at V and 2 bases at J, with 21 bases between the two ends. For the CDR3, the DNA is TGTGCCAGCAGTCCCGGGGGTGGGGAAGGGTATAACACCGGGGAGCTGTTTTTT. Its translation is CASSPGGGEGYNTGELFF.

A single count supports this clonotype. The V and J genes are TRBV19 and TRBJ2-6; 9 bases fit TRBD1. After removal of 3 bases from V and 4 bases from J, the junction contained 13 bases not matched to a gene. The CDR3 extends over 19 amino acids. The germline gives CDR1 LNHDA, CDR2 SQIVND (reference sequence). The CDR3 loop reads CASSIFARQGVSGANVLTF. In DNA form, the CDR3 reads TGTGCCAGTAGTATTTTCGCGAGACAGGGGGTATCGGGGGCCAACGTCCTGACTTTC.

This clonotype was observed a handful of times. The chain employs TRBV20-1 and TRBJ2-1; TRBD1 aligns across 9 bases. Trimming took 0 bases from V and 9 from J; bases not matched to a gene: 12. Germline V gene sequence: CDR1 DFQATT, CDR2 SNEGSKA (reference sequence). The CDR3 loop spans 16 amino acids. CDR3 loop: CSARDLTGTGSLEQFF. The CDR3 nucleotides read TGCAGTGCTAGAGATCTTACCGGGACAGGGAGTCTTGAGCAGTTCTTC.

V gene TRBV23-1 combines with J gene TRBJ1-2, with D possibly matching TRBD1 (5 bases). TRBV23-1 is placed among ORFs of uncertain function. CDR3 length: 13 amino acids. V lost 6 bases, J lost 9 bases, and 17 bases lay in between. CDR3 loop: CASRAAGSVCYTF. As DNA, the CDR3 is TGCGCCAGCAGGGCCGCAGGGTCAGTTTGCTACACCTTC.

The gene calls are TRBV27 and TRBJ2-3; D uncertain. The germline V gene encodes CDR1 MNHEY and CDR2 SMNVEV (reference sequence). The CDR3 is 13 amino acids. V dropped 6 bases and J dropped 6 bases, with 13 bases sitting between them. The CDR3 sequence is CASRPTSGDTQYF. The CDR3 DNA sequence: TGTGCCAGCAGACCAACCAGTGGGGATACGCAGTATTTT.

This clonotype was detected once. The CDR3 protein is CASSESSRWTSGIQETQYF. The CDR3 DNA sequence: TGCGCCAGCAGTGAGTCGAGTCGGTGGACTAGCGGGATCCAAGAGACCCAGTACTTC. This sequence joins TRBV10-2 and TRBJ2-5; TRBD2 matches at 12 bases. The ends lost 0 bases at V and 1 base at J; junction bases unmatched: 9. CDR1 and CDR2 (germline): WSHSY, SAAADI. There are 19 residues in the CDR3.

This clonotype was counted a few times. The chain carries TRBV20-1 and TRBJ1-2; 11 nucleotides align to TRBD1. Trimming at V came to 5 bases and at J to 5 bases, leaving 13 bases not matched to a gene. CDR3 length: 16 residues. From germline, CDR1 is DFQATT and CDR2 SNEGSKA (reference sequence). The CDR3 is CSAFTGQGALLYGYTF. CDR3 DNA sequence: TGCAGTGCTTTCACTGGACAGGGGGCACTTCTATATGGCTACACCTTC.

The rearrangement links TRBV15 to TRBJ2-5; no firm D call. The CDR3 has 17 amino acids. CDR1 and CDR2 (germline): LNHNV, YYDKDF (reference sequence). The V and J ends lost 5 bases and 4 bases respectively, with 23 bases between them. The CDR3 is CATSATRLDLLRETQYF. In nucleotides, the CDR3 is TGTGCCACCAGCGCAACCCGATTGGACCTCCTAAGAGAGACCCAGTACTTC.

This clonotype was found a few times. The chain recombines TRBV28 with TRBJ2-5, with D unresolved. Trimming left V 2 bases short and J 2 bases short, with 0 bases between. This CDR3 is 11 amino acids long. CDR1 is MDHEN and CDR2 is SYDVKM in the germline V gene. This chain's CDR3 is CASSLQETQYF. The CDR3 DNA sequence: TGTGCCAGCAGTTTACAAGAGACCCAGTACTTC.

The rearrangement joins TRBV6-1 to TRBJ1-5, with TRBD1 as a possible D gene (5 bases). The CDR3 is 15 residues long. The V end lost 1 base, the J end lost 7 bases, and 14 bases lay between the germline ends. Germline CDR1 MNHNS, CDR2 SASEGT. CDR3 loop: CASSEVSGRGQPQHF. The CDR3 DNA follows: TGTGCCAGCAGTGAAGTGTCGGGTCGGGGCCAGCCCCAGCATTTT.

This sequence joins TRBV25-1 and TRBJ2-3; 14 bases fit TRBD2. CDR1 MGHDK and CDR2 SYGVNS come from the germline V gene. J lost 1 base, V lost 7 bases, and 4 bases had no gene match. The CDR3 has 16 residues. CDR3: CASKGLAGEGTDTQYF. The CDR3 DNA is TGTGCCAGCAAGGGACTAGCGGGAGAGGGCACAGATACGCAGTATTTT.

This clonotype was detected only a few times. The chain recombines TRBV6-5 with TRBJ2-5, with a weak D call TRBD2 (5 bases). The CDR3 length is 14 residues. V was shortened by 0 bases and J by 7 bases, with 12 bases between the two germline ends. Germline CDR1 MNHEY, CDR2 SVGAGI. The CDR3 DNA sequence: TGTGCCAGCAGTTACTCGACTACCCTGGGGACCCAGTACTTC. As protein: CASSYSTTLGTQYF.

V is TRBV20-1 and J is TRBJ2-4; 14 bases are shared with TRBD2. Germline loops: CDR1 DFQATT, CDR2 SNEGSKA (reference sequence). The V and J ends lost 6 bases and 3 bases, in that order; junction bases with no gene match: 4. This CDR3 spans 15 amino acids. The CDR3 region has the DNA TGCAGTGCACATGGGACTAGCGGGAGCAAAAACATTCAGTACTTC. Translating gives CSAHGTSGSKNIQYF.